Listed here is a single T cell receptor beta chain. CDR3 length: 13 amino acids. With 5 bases clipped from V and 7 bases from J, the junction kept 7 bases outside the gene matches. Germline CDR1 reads SGHTA; CDR2 reads FQGNSA. This specimen belongs to a study of OX40 agonist ivuxolimab in advanced cancers. Sequenced by immunoSEQ multiplex PCR; TCRdb stores in-frame clones only, minus some. Of 75,000 to 100,000 clones in the sample, approximately 88% were seen once. The material was CD4+ or CD8+ T cells sorted from blood, obtained in a trial of the OX40 agonist ivuxolimab. The chain recombines TRBV7-2 with TRBJ2-7, with TRBD2 matching 8 bases. This clonotype originated in an adult with an advanced solid tumor such as melanoma, head and neck, liver or kidney cancer. The chain's CDR3 is CASSASAGGEQYF. In nucleotides, the CDR3 is TGTGCCAGCAGCGCCTCGGCGGGGGGTGAGCAGTACTTC.